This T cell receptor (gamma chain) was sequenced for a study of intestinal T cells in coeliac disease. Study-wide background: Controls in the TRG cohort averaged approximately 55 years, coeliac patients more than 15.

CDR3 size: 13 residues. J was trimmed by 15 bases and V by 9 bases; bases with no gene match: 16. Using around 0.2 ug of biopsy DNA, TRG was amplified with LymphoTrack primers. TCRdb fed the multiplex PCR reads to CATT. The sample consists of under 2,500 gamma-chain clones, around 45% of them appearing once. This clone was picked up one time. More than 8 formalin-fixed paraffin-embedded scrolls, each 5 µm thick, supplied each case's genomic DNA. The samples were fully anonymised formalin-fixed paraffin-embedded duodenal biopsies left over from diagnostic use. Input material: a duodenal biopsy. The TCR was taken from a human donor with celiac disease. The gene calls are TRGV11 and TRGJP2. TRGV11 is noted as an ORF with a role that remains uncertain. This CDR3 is CACWGAVVMVKTF. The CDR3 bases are TGTGCCTGCTGGGGTGCTGTTGTGATGGTCAAGACGTTT.